These 2 T cell receptor beta chains share one sample of origin, sequenced in a study of OX40 agonist ivuxolimab in advanced cancers. Clones were read by immunoSEQ multiplex PCR, and TCRdb kept only the in-frame ones, dropping some. Of around 20,000 clones detected, approximately 84% appear once; the ten largest clones hold 30%. The starting material was CD4+ or CD8+ T cells sorted from blood, obtained in a trial of the OX40 agonist ivuxolimab. These receptors originate from an adult with an advanced solid tumor such as melanoma, head and neck, liver or kidney cancer.

The V call is TRBV19, the J call TRBJ1-1, with D uncertain. V gave up 9 bases and J gave up 2 bases, with 28 bases separating them. This CDR3 comprises 18 residues. Germline lookup yields CDR1 LNHDA and CDR2 SQIVND (reference sequence). The chain's CDR3 is CARKRHRRIICNNTEAFF. CDR3 in DNA: TGTGCCAGAAAACGACACAGACGGATTATATGTAATAACACTGAAGCTTTCTTT.

The chain has TRBV5-6 and TRBJ1-2; 8 bases line up with TRBD1. The length of the CDR3 is 14 residues. Germline V gives CDR1 SGHDT, CDR2 YYEEEE. Trimming at V came to 6 bases and at J to 4 bases, leaving 8 bases not matched to a gene. The CDR3 DNA is TGTGCCAGCATCCAGACAGGGGTCACCTATGGCTACACCTTC. Its protein product is CASIQTGVTYGYTF.